This TCR beta chain is from a study of CD8 T cells in Susac syndrome. Random hexamers were used to reverse transcribe the RNA input (about 0.5 to 1 ug). Via MiXCR, TCRdb re-called the immunoSEQ multiplex PCR reads, giving one row per CDR3 protein. Among nearly 70,000 distinct CDR3 sequences listed, over 90% were seen once. V was cut by 4 bases and J by 2 bases, with 14 bases left in between. CDR3 length equals 16 residues. CDR1 is ENHRY and CDR2 is SYGVKD in the germline V gene. The sequenced material came from CD8+ T cells from PBMCs. The rearrangement joins TRBV10-3 to TRBJ1-4; possible D gene TRBD1, 5 bases. The source of this sequence is a human donor in good health. CDR3 nucleotides: TGTGCCATCAGTGGGGGGAGCTTTGCCACTAATGAAAAACTGTTTTTT. This codes for CAISGGSFATNEKLFF.